This TCR beta chain was obtained from a study of early T cells in non-severe SARS-CoV-2 infection. Study-wide background: With bulk RNA from unsorted whole blood as input, sequencing yielded unpaired chains.

In the library, individual cDNA molecules carried attached unique molecular identifiers. From the 5' RACE reads, TCRdb called clonotypes with MiXCR, one entry per CDR3 protein. The sample consists of fewer than 80,000 distinct CDR3 sequences, 3.5% to 6% of them appearing once. This clonotype was observed at least ten times. Its specificity is not known. J lost 5 bases, V lost 7 bases, and 8 bases had no gene match. The V gene's germline CDR1 is ENHRY and CDR2 SYGVKD. The length of the CDR3 is 14 residues. Study-wide findings and caveats: Matches to VDJdb favored anti-spike CD8 responses and missed private and CD4 specificities.

The sequence derives from an adult who was a healthcare worker with PCR-confirmed SARS-CoV-2 infection or an uninfected control (not recorded which). The donor label of this sample is uncertain. The sample here was whole blood, taken at baseline. The chain has TRBV10-3 and TRBJ2-7, with TRBD2 identical over 10 bases. The CDR3 region is CAIMEVAGGHEQYF. The CDR3 region has the DNA TGTGCCATCATGGAGGTAGCGGGGGGACACGAGCAGTACTTC.